This T cell receptor (beta chain) was sequenced for a study of response to subunit inactivated influenza vaccine. Germline CDR1 and CDR2: LGHDT and YNNKEL (reference sequence). The V gene end was trimmed by 2 bases and the J gene end by 3 bases; junction bases not matched to a gene: 2. The CDR3 spans 14 residues. TCRdb fed the RT-PCR reads into MiXCR, producing one record per CDR3 protein. The sample has approximately 570,000 distinct CDR3 sequences; under 9% are singletons. Points from the study as a whole: A suggestion made by the authors is that each seasonal influenza vaccination recruits few new T cells.

The sample holds a few counts of this clonotype. The antigen remains unidentified. This TCR came from a man between 50 and 69 years old who received an inactivated influenza vaccine. The sample consisted of PBMCs from blood, taken roughly 24 months after vaccination. This chain connects TRBV3-1 to TRBJ2-3, with 7 bases that match TRBD2. CDR3 loop: CASSQRLATDTQYF. The CDR3 DNA sequence: TGTGCCAGCAGCCAACGACTAGCAACAGATACGCAGTATTTT.